This entry lists 5 T cell receptor beta chains sequenced from one sample in a study of T-cell memory formation after mild COVID-19. MiXCR, run by TCRdb on the 5' RACE reads, gives a single entry per CDR3 protein. The sample includes 300,000 to 400,000 distinct CDR3 sequences, approximately 15% of them seen just once. Sequenced input: PBMCs or a T cell subset sorted from them (not recorded which). The origin of the receptors is a young man who had mild COVID-19 (a few samples of this study predate the infection). Cell type and time point are not known.

The V and J genes are TRBV7-6 and TRBJ1-5; 8 positions match TRBD1. Germline CDR1 and CDR2: SGHVS and FNYEAQ. V was clipped by 3 bases and J by 2 bases; unmatched bases: 6. There are 16 residues in the CDR3. CDR3 in amino acids: CASSFGQGIGNQPQHF. CDR3 DNA sequence: TGTGCCAGCAGCTTCGGACAGGGAATCGGCAATCAGCCCCAGCATTTT.

Only a few counts were recorded for this clonotype. As DNA, the CDR3 is TGCGCCAGCAGCCAAGATTTTGGGGACTCCTATGGCTACACCTTC. This encodes CASSQDFGDSYGYTF. V and J are TRBV4-3 and TRBJ1-2; weak D call: TRBD1 (5 bases). Per germline, CDR1 LGHNA and CDR2 YSLEER. The CDR3 contains 15 residues. The V and J ends lost 0 bases and 4 bases respectively, with 12 bases between them.

This clonotype has only a few counts. This chain links TRBV6-5 with TRBJ2-1, with 15 bases lining up with TRBD2. CDR1 MNHEY and CDR2 SVGAGI come from the germline V gene. The CDR3 covers 18 residues. The trim removed 5 bases at V and 5 bases at J, leaving 10 bases unmatched. The CDR3 sequence is CASSEGLAGGRYNNEQFF. The CDR3 DNA reads TGTGCCAGCAGTGAGGGACTAGCGGGGGGCCGATACAACAATGAGCAGTTCTTC.

There are a few counts of this clonotype. The chain links TRBV4-1 to TRBJ2-4, with D unclear. The V and J ends lost 0 bases and 8 bases respectively, with 20 bases between them. Germline CDR1 and CDR2: MGHRA and YSYEKL. This CDR3 is 17 amino acids long. The CDR3, as DNA: TGCGCCAGCAGCCAAGATTCTCCAGGAACTGCCGAGGACATTCAGTACTTC. Residues: CASSQDSPGTAEDIQYF.

This clonotype was observed a handful of times. This chain uses TRBV13 with TRBJ1-2, with a tentative D call TRBD1 (5 bases). The germline V and J ends were trimmed by 0 bases and 4 bases, with 12 bases remaining between them. Germline V gene sequence: CDR1 PRHDT, CDR2 FYEKMQ (reference sequence). This CDR3 is 15 amino acids long. The CDR3 spells CASSLGHGTFYGYTF. In nucleotides, the CDR3 is TGTGCCAGCAGCTTAGGGCACGGGACCTTCTATGGCTACACCTTC.